This T cell receptor (beta chain) stems from a study of blood T cell repertoires in COVID-19. Clinical history as reported by participants underpinned cohort assignment. This clone was recorded only once. This sample also contains other DNA sequences that code for the same CDR3. CDR1 is SGHTA, CDR2 FQGNSA, per germline. The CDR3 runs to 14 residues. Between the trimmed V and J ends, which lost 3 bases and 1 base, there was a span of 9 bases. Method: immunoSEQ multiplex PCR; TCRdb's copy keeps in-frame clones and lacks some. This table has 350,000 or so clones, around 85% appearing once. The sequenced sample consisted of PBMCs or T cells enriched from blood (not recorded which). The V and J genes are TRBV7-2 and TRBJ2-5, with D perhaps TRBD2 (7 bases). The receptor's source is a woman aged 40 to 49 with acute COVID-19. This chain's CDR3 is CASSLGGLQETQYF. CDR3 sequence (DNA): TGTGCCAGCAGCTTGGGGGGGCTCCAAGAGACCCAGTACTTC.